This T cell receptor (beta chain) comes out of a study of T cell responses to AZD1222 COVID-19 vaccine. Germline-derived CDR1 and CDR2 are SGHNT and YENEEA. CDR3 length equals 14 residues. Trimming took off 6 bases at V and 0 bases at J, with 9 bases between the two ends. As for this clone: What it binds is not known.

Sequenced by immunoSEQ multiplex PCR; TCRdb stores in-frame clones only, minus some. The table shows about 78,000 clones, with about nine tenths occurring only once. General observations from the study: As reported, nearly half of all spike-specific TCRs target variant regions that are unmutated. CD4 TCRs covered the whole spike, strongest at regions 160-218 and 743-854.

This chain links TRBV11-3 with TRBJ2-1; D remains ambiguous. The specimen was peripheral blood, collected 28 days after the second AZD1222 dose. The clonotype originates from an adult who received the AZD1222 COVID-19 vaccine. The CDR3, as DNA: TGTGCCAGCAGGGGCGGCAGCTCCTACAATGAGCAGTTCTTC. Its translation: CASRGGSSYNEQFF.